This entry lists 4 T cell receptor beta chains sequenced from one sample in a study of blood T cells in healthy people across ages. Then a second PCR, running about 6 to 12 cycles, was carried out with a sample-barcoded 5' primer and a J-beta primer mix. MiXCR, run by TCRdb on the 5' RACE reads, gives a single entry per CDR3 protein. The sample carries about 1.4 million distinct CDR3 sequences, approximately 59% recorded once. Sequencing was done on a sample of blood. The origin of the receptors is a man younger than 35 in good health.

The chain is built from TRBV10-3 and TRBJ2-5, with D unresolved. With 8 bases removed from V and 2 bases from J, the gap between germline ends came to 12 bases. This CDR3 comprises 13 residues. Germline CDR1 ENHRY, CDR2 SYGVKD. This chain's CDR3 is CAIWSQDQETQYF. The CDR3 bases are TGTGCCATCTGGAGTCAGGATCAAGAGACCCAGTACTTC.

In this sample, this clonotype turned up a few times. The chain links TRBV15 to TRBJ1-2, with 7 bases identical to TRBD1. Germline-derived CDR1 and CDR2 are LNHNV and YYDKDF (reference sequence). The V gene end was trimmed by 3 bases and the J gene end by 3 bases; junction bases not matched to a gene: 13. The CDR3 spans 17 residues. The CDR3: CATSSAPRGSGHYGYTF. The CDR3 nucleotides are TGTGCCACCAGCAGTGCCCCCAGGGGGTCTGGCCACTATGGCTACACCTTC.

The V call is TRBV15, the J call TRBJ2-5; D is uncertain. Deletions cut 0 bases from V and 0 bases from J, with 11 bases between. Germline V gene sequence: CDR1 LNHNV, CDR2 YYDKDF (reference sequence). This CDR3 is built from 16 residues. CDR3 region: CATSRDPASDQETQYF. The CDR3 region has the DNA TGTGCCACCAGCAGAGATCCGGCGAGCGACCAAGAGACCCAGTACTTC.

The chain is built from TRBV4-2 and TRBJ2-1; TRBD2 aligns across 10 bases. This CDR3 has 16 amino acids. The germline V gene has CDR1 LGHNA and CDR2 YNFKEQ. J was trimmed by 10 bases and V by 0 bases; bases with no gene match: 9. In nucleotides, the CDR3 is TGTGCCAGCAGCCAAGATGAGGCTAGCGGGGGCGGCGAGCAGTTCTTC. It translates to CASSQDEASGGGEQFF.